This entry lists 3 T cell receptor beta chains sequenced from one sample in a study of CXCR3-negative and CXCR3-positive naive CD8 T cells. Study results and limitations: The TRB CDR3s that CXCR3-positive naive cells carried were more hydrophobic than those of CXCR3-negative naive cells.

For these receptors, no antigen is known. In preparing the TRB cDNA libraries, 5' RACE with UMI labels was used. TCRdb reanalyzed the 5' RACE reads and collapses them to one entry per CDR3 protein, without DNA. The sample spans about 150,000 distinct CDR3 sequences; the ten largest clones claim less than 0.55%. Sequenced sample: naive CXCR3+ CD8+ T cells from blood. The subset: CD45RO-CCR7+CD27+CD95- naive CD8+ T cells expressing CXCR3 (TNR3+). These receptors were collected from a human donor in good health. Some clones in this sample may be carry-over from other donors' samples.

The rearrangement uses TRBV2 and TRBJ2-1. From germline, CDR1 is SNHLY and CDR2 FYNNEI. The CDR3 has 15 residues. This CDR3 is CASSEAQGLYNEQFF.

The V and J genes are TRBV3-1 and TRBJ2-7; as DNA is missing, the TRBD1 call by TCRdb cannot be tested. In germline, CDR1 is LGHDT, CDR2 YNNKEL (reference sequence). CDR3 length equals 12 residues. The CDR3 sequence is CASSHWGSEQYF.

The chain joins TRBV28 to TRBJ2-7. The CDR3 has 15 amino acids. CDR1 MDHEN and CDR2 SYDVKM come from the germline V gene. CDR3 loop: CASSGRWTGLSQQYF. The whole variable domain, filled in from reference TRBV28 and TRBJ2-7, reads DVKVTQSSRYLVKRTGEKVFLECVQDMDHENMFWYRQDPGLGLRLIYFSYDVKMKEKGDIPEGYSVSREKKERFSLILESASTNQTSMYLCASSGRWTGLSQQYFGPGTRLTVT.